The 7 T cell receptor beta chains in this list originate from one sample, sequenced in a study of T cell changes during pregnancy in multiple sclerosis (dated by TCRdb to between 2019 and 2020). Library creation used the immunoSEQ multiplex PCR assay. This is the immuneACCESS table as TCRdb keeps it, with only in-frame sequences that have V and J called. A part of the clones is gone; compared with another copy, unresolved V genes explain less than half, and the rest is unexplained. For this sample there are around 60,000 clones; 80% to 95% appear just once. Together, the top ten hold roughly 3% of the sample. This sample comprised peripheral blood, obtained in the second trimester of pregnancy. The receptor source for this set is a female donor in good health, enrolled as a control in a pregnancy study.

The chain joins TRBV7-8 to TRBJ1-2, with TRBD1 as a possible D gene (5 bases). CDR3 size: 13 residues. From germline, CDR1 is SGHVS and CDR2 FQNEAQ. The V and J ends lost 2 bases and 3 bases respectively, with 7 bases between them. CDR3 sequence: CASSLTGDYGYTF. The CDR3 DNA follows: TGTGCCAGCAGCTTAACAGGCGACTATGGCTACACCTTC.

The V call is TRBV27, the J call TRBJ2-2, with a weak D call TRBD2 (5 bases). V was cut by 11 bases and J by 5 bases, with 15 bases left in between. CDR1 is MNHEY, CDR2 SMNVEV, per germline (reference sequence). The CDR3 has 13 amino acids. The CDR3 sequence is CAGRHSRTGELFF. CDR3 nucleotides: TGTGCCGGGAGACACTCGAGGACCGGGGAGCTGTTTTTT.

In DNA, the CDR3 is TGTGCCAGCAGTTCCACCGGGACAAATCCTGAAGCTTTCTTT. Its translation: CASSSTGTNPEAFF. This rearrangement joins TRBV28 to TRBJ1-1, with a tentative D call TRBD1 (6 bases). Germline-derived CDR1 and CDR2 are MDHEN and SYDVKM. The ends were cut back, 4 bases at V and 6 bases at J, with 15 bases in the middle. The CDR3 totals 14 residues.

CDR3 DNA sequence: TGTGCCAGCAGGCGTTCCCCCTCGACTAGTAGGTACGAGCAGTACTTC. Translated: CASRRSPSTSRYEQYF. The chain links TRBV7-2 to TRBJ2-7; D possibly corresponds to TRBD2 (6 bases). V gave up 6 bases and J gave up 4 bases, with 22 bases separating them. The CDR3 sequence is 16 residues long. The V gene's germline CDR1 is SGHTA and CDR2 FQGNSA.

The chain employs TRBV21-1 and TRBJ2-3; whether TRBD2, the table's D call, matches the DNA was not checked. TRBV21-1 is a pseudogene. This CDR3 is 17 amino acids long. The CDR3 DNA reads as TGTGCCAGCAGCCCCCGACTAGCGGGGGTCTTCACAGATACGCAGTATTTT. It is translated as CASSPRLAGVFTDTQYF.

The chain has TRBV7-9 and TRBJ1-1; 11 positions agree with TRBD1. The trim removed 5 bases at V and 7 bases at J, leaving 12 bases unmatched. The CDR3 has 16 residues. Per germline, CDR1 SEHNR and CDR2 FQNEAQ (reference sequence). The CDR3 here is CASSPSSGTGGFEAFF. The CDR3 nucleotides are TGTGCCAGCAGCCCGTCCTCCGGGACAGGGGGGTTTGAAGCTTTCTTT.

V and J are TRBV5-1 and TRBJ2-7, with no clear D. The ends were cut back, 5 bases at V and 2 bases at J, with 11 bases in the middle. The CDR3 sequence is 13 residues long. From germline, CDR1 is SGHRS and CDR2 YFSETQ. CDR3 bases: TGCGCCAGCAGGGAGACCAACGCCTACGAGCAGTACTTC. Its protein product is CASRETNAYEQYF.